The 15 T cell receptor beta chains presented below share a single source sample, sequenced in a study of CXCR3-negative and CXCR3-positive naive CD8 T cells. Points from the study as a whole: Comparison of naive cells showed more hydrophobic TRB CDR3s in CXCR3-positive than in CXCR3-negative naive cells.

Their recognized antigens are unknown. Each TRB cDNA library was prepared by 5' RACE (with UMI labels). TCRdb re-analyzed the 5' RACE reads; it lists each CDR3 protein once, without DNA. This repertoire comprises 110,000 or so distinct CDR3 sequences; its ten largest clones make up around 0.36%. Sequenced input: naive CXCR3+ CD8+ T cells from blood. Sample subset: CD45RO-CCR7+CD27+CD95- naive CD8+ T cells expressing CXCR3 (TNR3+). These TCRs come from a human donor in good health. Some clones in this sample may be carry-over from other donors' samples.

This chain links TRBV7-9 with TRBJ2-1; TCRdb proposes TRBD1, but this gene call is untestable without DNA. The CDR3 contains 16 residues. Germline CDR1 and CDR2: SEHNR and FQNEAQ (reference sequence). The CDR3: CASSLERNAPYNEQFF. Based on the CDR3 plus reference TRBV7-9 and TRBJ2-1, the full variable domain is DTGVSQNPRHKITKRGQNVTFRCDPISEHNRLYWYRQTLGQGPEFLTYFQNEAQLEKSRLLSDRFSAERPKGSFSTLEIQRTEQGDSAMYLCASSLERNAPYNEQFFGPGTRLTVL.

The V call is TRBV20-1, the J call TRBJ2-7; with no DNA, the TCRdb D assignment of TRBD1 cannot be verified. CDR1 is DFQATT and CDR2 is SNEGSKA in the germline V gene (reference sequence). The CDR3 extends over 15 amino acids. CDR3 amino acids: CSARSIGAGTYEQYF.

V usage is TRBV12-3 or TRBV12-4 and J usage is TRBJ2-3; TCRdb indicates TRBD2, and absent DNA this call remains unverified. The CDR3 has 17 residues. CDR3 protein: CASSFFGMGLRPDTQYF.

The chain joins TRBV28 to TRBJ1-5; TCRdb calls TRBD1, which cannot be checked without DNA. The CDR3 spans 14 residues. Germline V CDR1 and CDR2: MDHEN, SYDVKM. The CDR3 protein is CASSTGTVDQPQHF.

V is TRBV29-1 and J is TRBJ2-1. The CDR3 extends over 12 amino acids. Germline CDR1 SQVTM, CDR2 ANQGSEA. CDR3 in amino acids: CSVDWVADEQFF.

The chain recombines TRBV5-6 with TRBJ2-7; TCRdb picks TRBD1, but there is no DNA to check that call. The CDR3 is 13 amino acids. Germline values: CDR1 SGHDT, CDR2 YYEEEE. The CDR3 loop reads CASSFGTTYEQYF. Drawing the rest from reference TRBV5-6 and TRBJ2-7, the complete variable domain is DAGVTQSPTHLIKTRGQQVTLRCSPKSGHDTVSWYQQALGQGPQFIFQYYEEEERQRGNFPDRFSGHQFPNYSSELNVNALLLGDSALYLCASSFGTTYEQYFGPGTRLTVT.

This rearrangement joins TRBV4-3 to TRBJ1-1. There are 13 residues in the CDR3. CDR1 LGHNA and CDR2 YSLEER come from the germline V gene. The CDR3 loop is CASSQDDHTEAFF.

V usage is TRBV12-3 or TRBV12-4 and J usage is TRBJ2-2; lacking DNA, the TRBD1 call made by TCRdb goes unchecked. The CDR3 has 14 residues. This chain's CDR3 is CASSDQGPTGELFF.

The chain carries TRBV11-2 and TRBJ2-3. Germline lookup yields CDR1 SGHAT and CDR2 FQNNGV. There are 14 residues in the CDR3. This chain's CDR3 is CASSLGNGPDTQYF. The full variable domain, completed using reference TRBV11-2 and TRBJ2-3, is EAGVAQSPRYKIIEKRQSVAFWCNPISGHATLYWYQQILGQGPKLLIQFQNNGVVDDSQLPKDRFSAERLKGVDSTLKIQPAKLEDSAVYLCASSLGNGPDTQYFGPGTRLTVL.

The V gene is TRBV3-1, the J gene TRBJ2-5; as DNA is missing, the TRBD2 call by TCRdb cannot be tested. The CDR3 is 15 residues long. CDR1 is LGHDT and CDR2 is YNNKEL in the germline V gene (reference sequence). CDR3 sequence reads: CASSHGGVAEETQYF.

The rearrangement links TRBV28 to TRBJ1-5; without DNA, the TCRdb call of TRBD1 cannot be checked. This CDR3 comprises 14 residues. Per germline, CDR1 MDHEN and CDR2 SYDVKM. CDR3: CASSADRAHQPQHF.

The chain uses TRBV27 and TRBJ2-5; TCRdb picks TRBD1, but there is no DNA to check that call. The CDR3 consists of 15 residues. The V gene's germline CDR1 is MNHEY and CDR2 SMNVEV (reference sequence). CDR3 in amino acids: CASSPTPLYQETQYF.

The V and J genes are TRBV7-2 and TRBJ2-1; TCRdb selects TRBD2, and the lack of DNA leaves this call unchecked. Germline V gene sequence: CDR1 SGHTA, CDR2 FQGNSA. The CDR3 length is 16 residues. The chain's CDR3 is CASSSAPSGFHNEQFF. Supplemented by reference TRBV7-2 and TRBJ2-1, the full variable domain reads GAGVSQSPSNKVTEKGKDVELRCDPISGHTALYWYRQSLGQGLEFLIYFQGNSAPDKSGLPSDRFSAERTGGSVSTLTIQRTQQEDSAVYLCASSSAPSGFHNEQFFGPGTRLTVL.

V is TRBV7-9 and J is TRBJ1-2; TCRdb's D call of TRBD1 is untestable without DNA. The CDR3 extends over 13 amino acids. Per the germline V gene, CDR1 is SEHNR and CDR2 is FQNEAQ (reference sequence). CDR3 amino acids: CASSQQGAYGYTF.

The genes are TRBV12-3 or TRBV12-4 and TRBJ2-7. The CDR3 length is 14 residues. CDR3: CASSFGGRAYEQYF.